The 21 T cell receptor beta chains listed next were all sequenced from one sample in a study of T-cell memory formation after mild COVID-19. TCRdb re-analysed the 5' RACE reads in MiXCR, keeping a single row per CDR3 protein. This table holds over 60,000 distinct CDR3 sequences, around 15% found once. The sample taken for sequencing was PBMCs or a T cell subset sorted from them (not recorded which). The receptors were gathered from an adult woman who had mild COVID-19 (a few samples of this study predate the infection). Cell type and time point are not known.

In DNA form, the CDR3 reads TGTGCCAGCAGTTACAGTCGGGATAGCGGGCCTTTGATACAAGAGACCCAGTACTTC. This codes for CASSYSRDSGPLIQETQYF. The chain combines TRBV6-5 with TRBJ2-5; 7 bases line up with TRBD2. This CDR3 comprises 19 residues. The germline V gene has CDR1 MNHEY and CDR2 SVGAGI. V lost 2 bases and J lost 2; bases outside the gene matches: 17.

V gene TRBV7-3 combines with J gene TRBJ1-1; a weak D match, TRBD1 (5 bases). The CDR3 runs to 16 residues. The germline V and J ends were trimmed by 2 bases and 4 bases, with 17 bases remaining between them. Per the germline V gene, CDR1 is SGHTA and CDR2 is FQGTGA. The CDR3 sequence is CASSLLGRGGGTEAFF. DNA of the CDR3: TGTGCCAGCAGCTTATTGGGTAGGGGAGGCGGCACTGAAGCTTTCTTT.

This clonotype was observed a handful of times. The V gene is TRBV15, the J gene TRBJ2-5; D assignment may be TRBD1 or TRBD2 (5 bases each). This CDR3 region has 16 residues. Per the germline V gene, CDR1 is LNHNV and CDR2 is YYDKDF (reference sequence). The V and J ends lost 1 base and 5 bases respectively, with 17 bases between them. The CDR3 here is CATSRGVRDPQETQYF. Here the CDR3 DNA reads TGTGCCACCAGCAGAGGGGTTAGGGACCCCCAGGAGACCCAGTACTTC.

The chain uses TRBV5-5 and TRBJ2-7, with D maybe TRBD2 (5 bases). Germline CDR1 SGHKS, CDR2 YYEKEE (reference sequence). The CDR3 contains 13 residues. The V gene lost 4 bases and the J gene lost 2 bases, with 10 bases spanning the gap. The CDR3: CASSPGGTYEQYF. CDR3 sequence (DNA): TGTGCCAGCAGCCCCGGAGGCACCTACGAGCAGTACTTC.

This clonotype was seen a few times. J is TRBJ2-1 and V is TRBV4-1; D unclear. This CDR3 comprises 16 residues. Germline-derived CDR1 and CDR2 are MGHRA and YSYEKL. Trimming stripped 0 bases from V and 4 bases from J, with 13 bases between. The CDR3 DNA reads as TGCGCCAGCAGCCAAGAACCCCCCAGCGAATACAATGAGCAGTTCTTC. Residues: CASSQEPPSEYNEQFF.

This clonotype was observed many times. This rearrangement joins TRBV7-6 to TRBJ2-1; possibly TRBD2 for D (5 bases). Trimming cost V 5 bases and J 3 bases, with 17 bases left between them. The CDR3 covers 16 residues. Germline CDR1 SGHVS, CDR2 FNYEAQ. The CDR3 sequence is CASSPSRGQIYNEQFF. The CDR3 DNA follows: TGTGCCAGCAGCCCCAGCCGCGGGCAGATCTACAATGAGCAGTTCTTC. The complete variable domain, with remaining parts taken from reference TRBV7-6 and TRBJ2-1, reads GAGVSQSPRYKVTKRGQDVALRCDPISGHVSLYWYRQALGQGPEFLTYFNYEAQQDKSGLPNDRFSAERPEGSISTLTIQRTEQRDSAMYRCASSPSRGQIYNEQFFGPGTRLTVL.

CDR3 in amino acids: CASSEWIRAGSGYEQFF. The CDR3 coding sequence is TGTGCCAGCAGTGAATGGATTCGAGCCGGGAGTGGTTATGAGCAGTTCTTC. The chain combines TRBV25-1 with TRBJ2-1; weak D call: TRBD2 (6 bases). The CDR3 contains 17 residues. Germline values: CDR1 MGHDK, CDR2 SYGVNS. V was trimmed by 1 base and J by 8 bases, leaving 21 bases between them.

This clonotype has more than one count but fewer than ten. V gene TRBV30 combines with J gene TRBJ2-7; no clear D gene. The V and J ends lost 0 bases and 2 bases respectively, with 8 bases between them. Germline CDR1 and CDR2: GTSNPN and SVGIG (reference sequence). The CDR3 is made up of 13 amino acids. The CDR3 loop reads CAWSVHITYEQYF. CDR3 DNA: TGTGCCTGGAGTGTACATATTACCTACGAGCAGTACTTC.

V usage is TRBV7-9 and J usage is TRBJ2-5; no firm D call. Germline V gene data show CDR1 as SEHNR and CDR2 as FQNEAQ (reference sequence). Trimming removed 1 base at V and 0 bases at J, with 12 bases between. The CDR3 is 16 residues long. The chain's CDR3 is CASSLGPAANQETQYF. The CDR3 DNA reads as TGTGCCAGCAGCTTAGGGCCGGCGGCTAACCAAGAGACCCAGTACTTC.

This clonotype has only a few counts. This chain joins TRBV4-2 and TRBJ2-1; TRBD2 matches 7 bases. J gave up 2 bases and V 3 bases, and 7 bases lay outside the gene matches. CDR1 and CDR2 from the germline V gene are LGHNA and YNFKEQ. The CDR3 sequence is 16 residues long. This CDR3 reads CASSHTGTTPYNEQFF. The CDR3 region has the DNA TGTGCCAGCAGCCACACCGGGACTACCCCCTACAATGAGCAGTTCTTC.

This chain links TRBV29-1 with TRBJ1-5, with D maybe TRBD1 (5 bases). V lost 4 bases and J 2 bases, leaving 9 bases between the germline ends. The germline gives CDR1 SQVTM, CDR2 ANQGSEA. The CDR3 has 13 residues. The chain's CDR3 is CSVATGGNQPQHF. CDR3 in DNA: TGCAGCGTTGCAACAGGAGGCAATCAGCCCCAGCATTTT.

This clonotype was seen a handful of times. The V call is TRBV20-1, the J call TRBJ1-2, with D possibly being TRBD1 (6 bases). This CDR3 comprises 14 residues. Trimming shortened V by 0 bases and J by 4 bases, and 12 bases separated the two germline ends. CDR1 and CDR2 (germline): DFQATT, SNEGSKA (reference sequence). The CDR3 here is CSARDLGGFYGYTF. CDR3 nucleotide sequence: TGCAGTGCTAGAGATTTGGGGGGCTTCTATGGCTACACCTTC.

The J gene is TRBJ2-7, the V gene TRBV12-3 or TRBV12-4; 10 bases agree with TRBD1. This CDR3 has 17 residues. J was trimmed by 4 bases and V by 6 bases; bases with no gene match: 15. The chain's CDR3 is CASSGTGVGYLLYEQYF. CDR3 sequence (DNA): TGTGCCAGCAGCGGGACAGGGGTGGGATACTTATTATACGAGCAGTACTTC.

In its sample, this clonotype was seen a few times. V and J are TRBV4-3 and TRBJ2-7; TRBD2 matches 11 bases. There are 16 residues in the CDR3. Looked up from germline, CDR1 is LGHNA and CDR2 is YSLEER. V lost 1 base and J lost 6; bases outside the gene matches: 8. The DNA for the CDR3 is TGCGCCAGCAGCCAAGTGGTCCTAGCGGGAGGTGCCGAGCAGTACTTC. This gives the protein CASSQVVLAGGAEQYF.

This clonotype was seen only a few times. The rearrangement links TRBV10-2 to TRBJ2-1; 11 bases line up with TRBD1. The CDR3 is 16 residues long. With 0 bases clipped from V and 6 bases from J, the junction kept 4 bases outside the gene matches. Germline V gene sequence: CDR1 WSHSY, CDR2 SAAADI. The CDR3 is CASSESGTGGGNEQFF. The CDR3 DNA sequence: TGCGCCAGCAGTGAGTCCGGGACAGGGGGTGGCAATGAGCAGTTCTTC.

The V gene is TRBV9, the J gene TRBJ1-1; 8 positions agree with TRBD1. The CDR3 extends over 17 amino acids. Trimming took 4 bases from V and 1 from J; bases not matched to a gene: 12. CDR1 SGDLS and CDR2 YYNGEE come from the germline V gene. For the CDR3, the DNA is TGTGCCAGCAGCCTACCACACGGACAGGGACCGAACACTGAAGCTTTCTTT. Residues: CASSLPHGQGPNTEAFF.

The chain has TRBV20-1 and TRBJ2-3; D call uncertain. Germline loops: CDR1 DFQATT, CDR2 SNEGSKA (reference sequence). Trimming shortened V by 6 bases and J by 2 bases, and 21 bases separated the two germline ends. The CDR3 has 16 amino acids. The CDR3 DNA reads TGCAGTGCCGAGGTCCCTACATCGGAATTCACAGATACGCAGTATTTT. Translated: CSAEVPTSEFTDTQYF.

A few counts support this clonotype. The chain has TRBV9 and TRBJ2-7, with 9 bases lining up with TRBD1. This CDR3 is built from 14 residues. Trimming cost V 4 bases and J 4 bases; bases outside gene matches: 6. The germline CDR1 and CDR2 sequences are SGDLS and YYNGEE. Here the CDR3 reads CASSLRDREYEQYF. The DNA of the CDR3 is TGTGCCAGCAGCCTCCGGGACAGGGAGTACGAGCAGTACTTC.

This rearrangement joins TRBV29-1 to TRBJ1-2; D is perhaps TRBD1 (6 bases). The CDR3 has 11 amino acids. CDR1 SQVTM and CDR2 ANQGSEA come from the germline V gene. Trimming took off 2 bases at V and 6 bases at J, with 7 bases between the two ends. Here the CDR3 reads CSVESGDGYTF. Here the CDR3 DNA reads TGCAGCGTTGAATCAGGGGATGGCTACACCTTC. Looking up the rest from reference TRBV29-1 and TRBJ1-2 gives the full variable domain: SAVISQKPSRDICQRGTSLTIQCQVDSQVTMMFWYRQQPGQSLTLIATANQGSEATYESGFVIDKFPISRPNLTFSTLTVSNMSPEDSSIYLCSVESGDGYTFGSGTRLTVV.

This clonotype was counted only a few times. V gene TRBV7-9 combines with J gene TRBJ1-2; possible D gene TRBD1, 6 bases. There are 14 residues in the CDR3. Trimming removed 5 bases at V and 1 base at J, with 11 bases between. Germline V lookup: CDR1 SEHNR, CDR2 FQNEAQ (reference sequence). CDR3 DNA: TGTGCCAGCAGCCTAACGGACAGTAACTATGGCTACACCTTC. This codes for CASSLTDSNYGYTF.

This clonotype was seen only a few times. The junction does not match germline at one end; this may be a read error. The rearrangement links TRBV12-3 or TRBV12-4 to TRBJ2-3; 7 bases are shared with TRBD2. The length of the CDR3 is 19 residues. In DNA, the CDR3 is TGTGCCACCAGTTTAATTGGACACATTAGAAGCGGGACGACAGATACGCAGTATTTT. The encoded protein is CATSLIGHIRSGTTDTQYF.